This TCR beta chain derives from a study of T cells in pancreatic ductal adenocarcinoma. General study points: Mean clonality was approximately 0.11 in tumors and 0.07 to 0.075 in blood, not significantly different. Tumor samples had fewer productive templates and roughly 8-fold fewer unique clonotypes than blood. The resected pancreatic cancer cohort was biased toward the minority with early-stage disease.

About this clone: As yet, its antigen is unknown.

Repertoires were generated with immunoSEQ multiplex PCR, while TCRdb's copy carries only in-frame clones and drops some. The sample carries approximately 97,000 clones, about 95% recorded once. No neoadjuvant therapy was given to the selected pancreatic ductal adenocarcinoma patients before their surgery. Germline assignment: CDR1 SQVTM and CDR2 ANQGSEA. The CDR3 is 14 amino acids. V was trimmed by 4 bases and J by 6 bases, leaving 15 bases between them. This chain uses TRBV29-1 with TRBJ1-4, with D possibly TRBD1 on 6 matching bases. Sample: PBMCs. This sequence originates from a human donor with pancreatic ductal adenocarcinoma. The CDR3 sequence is CSVVRPGDHEKLFF. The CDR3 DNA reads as TGCAGCGTTGTTCGGCCAGGGGACCATGAAAAACTGTTTTTT.